This T cell receptor beta chain was captured in a study of blood T cell repertoires in COVID-19. At the level of the study: From the United States, Italy and Spain came samples of acute and convalescent COVID-19. The analysed material was cDNA or gDNA that came from T cells, B-cell-depleted T cells, or PBMCs.

Authors' processing steps: By means of reference gene primer amplification, nucleated cell counts were estimated. Repertoires were generated with immunoSEQ multiplex PCR, while TCRdb's copy carries only in-frame clones and drops some. Clone size and the V and J calls come from that table; the DNA yielded D and trimming. The profile covers about 300,000 clones, with around 90% appearing a single time and roughly 6.7% taken by the ten largest. The CDR3 is 15 residues long. V was pared by 4 bases and J by 0 bases, with 12 bases between. The germline CDR1 and CDR2 sequences are SGHNT and YYREEE (reference sequence).

The chain couples TRBV5-4 to TRBJ2-3, with D possibly TRBD1 on 6 matching bases. This sequence was found in a man younger than 30 who had recovered from COVID-19. Specimen: peripheral blood. CDR3 sequence (DNA): TGTGCCAGCAGCCTAATCGGACAGAGCACAGATACGCAGTATTTT. This sequence encodes CASSLIGQSTDTQYF.